This note documents a single T cell receptor beta chain sequence. No antigen is known for it. The record has no base qualities; no much larger clone is one base away. Genomic DNA was used as template for profiling of TCR beta VDJ combinations and CDR3 sequences. An Illumina HiSeq 2000 was the platform used for TCR repertoire sequencing. The original pipeline was this. TRBV/TRBJ rearrangement plots, CDR3 size and DJ length profiles, and Simpson's diversity index were used to evaluate the repertoires. The most abundant DNA sequence in the deep sequencing data was defined as the immunodominant clone. CDR3 amino acid sequences were checked for sharing between subjects and were compared against published repertoires and the VDJdb database. TCRdb reworked the public reads: Q25 trimming with fastp, MiXCR clone assembly, productive beta chains retained. Records with the same CDR3 protein are collapsed into one entry carrying the most frequent genes and DNA. TCRdb's processing, not the authors', yielded these V and J calls. This sample lists around 64,000 distinct CDR3 sequences; around 50% were detected once. The top ten clones comprise 2% to 3% of the sample.

The study deep-sequenced TCR repertoires of sorted CD4+ and CD8+ blood T cells from severe aplastic anemia patients and healthy subjects. Ficoll-Paque density gradient centrifugation was used to isolate peripheral blood mononuclear cells. CD4+ and CD8+ T cells were sorted by FACS or magnetic beads before DNA extraction. This sample was taken from a study of CD8+CD57+ T cells in acquired aplastic anemia listed by TCRdb under 2018. Study-level background: DNA extracted from sorted CD4+ and CD8+ cells had a mean of approximately 3.5 ug, with a range of roughly 0.19 to 27.4 ug. Healthy donor samples averaged approximately 10 million reads for CD4+ and under 14 million for CD8+ cells. Broader findings and caveats from the paper: Some 31 CD8+ CDR3 sequences were shared between patients and controls but appeared highly expressed in patients and within their immunodominant clones. Patients and healthy controls showed no significant difference in CD8+ Simpson's diversity (P=0.060).

The CDR3 has 12 amino acids, counting the end cysteine and phenylalanine. Of the read, only the CDR3 DNA is kept; its 36 bases are in frame from base 1. The junction shows trimming of 5 bases on V and 7 bases on J, plus 6 bases between the germline ends. Looking up the germline V gene yields CDR1 SGHTA and CDR2 FQGNSA. The receptor chain draws on TRBV7-2 and TRBJ1-6; there is no confident call for the D gene. This TCR was recovered from a human donor in good health, serving as a control. Sequencing was performed on sorted CD4+, CD8+, or CD8+CD57+ T cells (not recorded which) from PBMCs. At the DNA level, the sequence is TGTGCCAGCAGCCATAGCAATTCACCCCTCCACTTT. Its product reads: CASSHSNSPLHF.